This T cell receptor (beta chain) was sequenced in a study of cytomegalovirus exposure and HLA in healthy donors. Study results and limitations: For TCR beta chains, V- and J-gene trimming was later linked to a missense DCLRE1C variant. Cytomegalovirus status was reportedly diagnosed by the classifier with high specificity and sensitivity.

This clone was counted a few times. Its antigen is unknown. The CDR3 is 15 residues long. Germline CDR1 is LGHNA and CDR2 is YNFKEQ. V shed 4 bases and J shed 4 bases, with 16 bases lying between them. A multiplex PCR was run with 60 Vbeta primers and 13 Jbeta primers. Original data processing: Some 10 million of 80 million or so unique TCR beta chains were shared, per a later count. Clones were sequenced by immunoSEQ multiplex PCR, and TCRdb holds only the in-frame ones, with some missing. Clonal size and the V and J genes are those of that table, whereas D and trimming came from the DNA. Of roughly 160,000 clones listed, roughly 79% are singletons.

The chain carries TRBV4-2 and TRBJ1-2; D might be TRBD1 (6 bases). The sample consisted of PBMCs. The TCR comes from a woman between 45 and 65 years old in good health and CMV-seronegative. CDR3 coding DNA: TGTGCCAGCAGCCCCCCCCACAGGGCCTTCTATGGCTACACCTTC. Amino acids: CASSPPHRAFYGYTF.